This is a list of T cell receptor beta chains from one sample in a study of T cell responses to AZD1222 COVID-19 vaccine. Clones were sequenced by immunoSEQ multiplex PCR, and TCRdb holds only the in-frame ones, with some missing. The table includes under 150,000 clones, approximately 93% detected once. Sequenced here: peripheral blood, sampled on day 0 of AZD1222 vaccination. Source of these receptors: an adult in good health. The CDR3 runs from the conserved cysteine through the conserved F or W. The D gene is left open where the match is weak.

V gene	J gene	D gene	CDR3 protein
TRBV15	TRBJ2-5	NA	CATTARFGETQYF
TRBV7-8	TRBJ2-7	NA	CASAALAAGYEQYF
TRBV27	TRBJ2-1	NA	CASSSGLDYNEQFF
TRBV19	TRBJ2-1	TRBD2	CASSIGGRNEQFF
TRBV7-6	TRBJ2-7	NA	CASSLETGPSYEQYF
TRBV11-2	TRBJ2-7	NA	CASSWDSQAYEQYF
TRBV5-1	TRBJ2-5	TRBD1	CASSLPGTGVYQETQYF
TRBV30	TRBJ1-1	NA	CAWSALLQGWNTEAFF
TRBV3-1/TRBV3-2	TRBJ1-2	TRBD1	CASSQIQGGKANYGYTF
TRBV5-6	TRBJ1-1	NA	CASSLGLRSEAFF
TRBV29-1	TRBJ1-3	NA	CSVVIAGNTIYF
TRBV18	TRBJ2-7	NA	CASSPTEDSYEQYF
TRBV7-9	TRBJ1-5	NA	CASSQTGMGYQPQHF
TRBV2	TRBJ1-6	NA	CASRDQGFSSPLHF
TRBV29-1	TRBJ2-1	TRBD1	CSVRDRGDYNEQFF
TRBV28	TRBJ1-3	NA	CASSLTRAIDPGNTIYF
TRBV9	TRBJ2-7	TRBD1	CASSGSGTGGDEQYF
TRBV16	TRBJ1-5	NA	CASSQTGFYSNQPQHF
TRBV7-9	TRBJ2-1	NA	CASSLGLYEQFF
TRBV9	TRBJ1-2	NA	CASSVGTDSGYTF
TRBV4-1	TRBJ2-6	NA	CASSQAGAGANVLTF
TRBV10-2	TRBJ1-6	NA	CASSPPGIYNSPLHF
TRBV6-4	TRBJ2-1	TRBD2	CASSDRSGSGYEQFF
TRBV7-3	TRBJ1-2	NA	CASSLRPGSYGYTF
TRBV28	TRBJ2-7	NA	CASRPRGLSYEQYF
TRBV20-1	TRBJ1-2	NA	CGGYGYTF
TRBV21-1	TRBJ1-2	NA	CASSKDLCTGGYGYTF
TRBV6-5	TRBJ2-7	NA	CASKGGQPFYEQYF
TRBV7-9	TRBJ1-2	NA	CASSLGWGYYGYTF
TRBV7-9	TRBJ2-3	NA	CASSLAARGGNTDTQYF
TRBV13	TRBJ2-1	NA	CASSTPQGGSYNEQFF
TRBV3-1/TRBV3-2	TRBJ2-7	NA	CASSQEGLEQYF
TRBV4-1	TRBJ1-1	TRBD1	CASSQDRDPNEAFF
TRBV11-2	TRBJ2-2	NA	CASSLDLARPGELFF
TRBV12-3/TRBV12-4	TRBJ1-1	NA	CASSRLSGREAFF
TRBV10-3	TRBJ2-1	TRBD2	CAISGTSGSYNEQFF
TRBV7-2	TRBJ2-7	TRBD2	CASSSGLAGAYEQYF
TRBV28	TRBJ1-5	NA	CASSLGGLNQPQHF
TRBV28	TRBJ2-2	TRBD2	CASSRLTSGNANTGELFF
TRBV5-1	TRBJ1-4	NA	CASSLAAVTNEKLFF
TRBV11-3	TRBJ2-1	TRBD1	CASSLAGQGFSEQFF
TRBV28	TRBJ2-7	NA	CASSRRGSSYEQYF
TRBV27	TRBJ1-5	NA	CASSIRGSNQPQHF
TRBV14	TRBJ1-2	NA	CASSQEPGRVGGYTF
TRBV6-2/TRBV6-3	TRBJ2-3	TRBD2	CASSYGLAPYEQYF
TRBV28	TRBJ2-1	NA	CASVLERSSYNEQFF